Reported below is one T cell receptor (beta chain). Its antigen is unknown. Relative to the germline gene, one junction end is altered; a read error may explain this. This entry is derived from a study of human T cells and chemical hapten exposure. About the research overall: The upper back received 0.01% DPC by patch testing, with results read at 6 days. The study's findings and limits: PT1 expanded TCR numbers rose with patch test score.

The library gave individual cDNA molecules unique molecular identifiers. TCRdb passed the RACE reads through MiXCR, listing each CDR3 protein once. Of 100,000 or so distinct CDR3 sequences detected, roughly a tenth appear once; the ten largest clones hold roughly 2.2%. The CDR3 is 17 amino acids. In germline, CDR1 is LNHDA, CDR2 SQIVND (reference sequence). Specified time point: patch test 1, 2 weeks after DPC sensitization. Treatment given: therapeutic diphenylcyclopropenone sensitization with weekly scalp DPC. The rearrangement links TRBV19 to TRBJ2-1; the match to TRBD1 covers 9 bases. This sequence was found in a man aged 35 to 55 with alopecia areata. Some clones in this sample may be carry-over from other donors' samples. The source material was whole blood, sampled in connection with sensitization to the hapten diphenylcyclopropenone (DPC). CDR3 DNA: TGTGCCAGTAGTCTAGACCAGGGACAGGGTATCTACAATGAGCAGTTCTTC. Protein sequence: CASSLDQGQGIYNEQFF.